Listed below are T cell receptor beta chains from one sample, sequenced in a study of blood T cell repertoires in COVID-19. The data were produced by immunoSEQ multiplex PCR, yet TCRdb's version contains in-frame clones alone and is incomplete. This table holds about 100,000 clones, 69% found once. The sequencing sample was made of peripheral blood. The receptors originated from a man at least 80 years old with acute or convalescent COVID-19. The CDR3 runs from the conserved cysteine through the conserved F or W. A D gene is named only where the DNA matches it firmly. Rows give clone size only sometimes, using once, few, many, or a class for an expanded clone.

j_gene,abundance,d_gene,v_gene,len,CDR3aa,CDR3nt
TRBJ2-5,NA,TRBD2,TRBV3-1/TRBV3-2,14,CASGLAASQETQYF,TGTGCCAGCGGACTAGCGGCCAGCCAAGAGACCCAGTACTTC
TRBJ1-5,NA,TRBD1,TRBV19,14,CASSAGQQNQPQHF,TGTGCCAGTAGTGCGGGACAGCAGAATCAGCCCCAGCATTTT
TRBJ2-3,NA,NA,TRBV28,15,CASSLGQGGADTQYF,TGTGCCAGCAGTTTAGGCCAGGGGGGTGCAGATACGCAGTATTTT
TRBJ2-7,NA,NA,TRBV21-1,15,CASSKWCDSPYEQYF,TGTGCCAGCAGCAAATGGTGCGACAGTCCCTACGAGCAGTACTTC
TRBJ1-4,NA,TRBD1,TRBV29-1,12,CSVGTGNEKLFF,TGCAGCGTCGGGACAGGGAATGAAAAACTGTTTTTT
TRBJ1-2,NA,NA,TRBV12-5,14,CASGLVWWGFGYTF,TGTGCTAGTGGTTTGGTATGGTGGGGCTTTGGCTACACCTTC
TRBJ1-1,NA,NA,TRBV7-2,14,CASSLMGGSTEAFF,TGTGCCAGCAGCTTAATGGGGGGGAGCACTGAAGCTTTCTTT
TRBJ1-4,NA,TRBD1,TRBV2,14,CASRARDRGEKLFF,TGTGCCAGCAGGGCCCGGGACAGGGGAGAAAAACTGTTTTTT
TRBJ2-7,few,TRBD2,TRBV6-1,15,CASSDQAGAFYEQYF,TGTGCCAGCAGTGACCAAGCGGGAGCCTTCTACGAGCAGTACTTC
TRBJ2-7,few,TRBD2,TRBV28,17,CASSFRPGTSGAYEQYF,TGTGCCAGCAGTTTTCGCCCCGGGACTAGCGGGGCCTACGAGCAGTACTTC
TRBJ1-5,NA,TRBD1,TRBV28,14,CASSTGTDMQPQHF,TGTGCCAGCAGCACTGGGACAGATATGCAGCCCCAGCATTTT
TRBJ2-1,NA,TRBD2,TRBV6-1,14,CASSPSAGGSEQFF,TGTGCCAGCAGCCCCTCCGCGGGGGGGAGTGAGCAGTTCTTC
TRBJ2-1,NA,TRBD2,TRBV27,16,CASSPSGTTSYNEQFF,TGTGCCAGCAGCCCCTCAGGGACTACTAGCTACAATGAGCAGTTCTTC
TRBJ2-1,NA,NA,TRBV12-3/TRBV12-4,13,CASSYDSYNEQFF,TGTGCCAGCAGCTACGACAGCTACAATGAGCAGTTCTTC
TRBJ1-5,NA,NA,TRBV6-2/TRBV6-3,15,CASSSTGITSQPQHF,TGTGCCAGCAGTTCTACAGGGATCACGAGTCAGCCCCAGCATTTT
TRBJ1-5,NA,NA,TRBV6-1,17,CASSDWSSADSNQPQHF,TGTGCCAGCAGTGACTGGAGTTCTGCGGATAGCAATCAGCCCCAGCATTTT
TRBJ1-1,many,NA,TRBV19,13,CASSIAGGTEAFF,TGTGCCAGTAGTATAGCCGGAGGCACTGAAGCTTTCTTT
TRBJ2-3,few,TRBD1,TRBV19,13,CASSQQGADTQYF,TGTGCCAGTAGCCAACAGGGGGCAGATACGCAGTATTTT
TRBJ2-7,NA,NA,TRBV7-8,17,CASSLSDLQVDSYEQYF,TGTGCCAGCAGCTTATCCGACCTACAGGTGGACTCCTACGAGCAGTACTTC
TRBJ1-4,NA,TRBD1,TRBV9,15,CASSVQTGLGEKLFF,TGTGCCAGCAGCGTTCAGACAGGGCTGGGGGAAAAACTGTTTTTT
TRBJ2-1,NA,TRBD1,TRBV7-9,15,CASSSGGQGANEQFF,TGTGCCAGCAGCTCAGGGGGACAGGGGGCCAATGAGCAGTTCTTC
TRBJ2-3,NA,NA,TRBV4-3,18,CASSQQMIGGGPTDTQYF,TGCGCCAGCAGCCAACAGATGATAGGGGGAGGGCCGACAGATACGCAGTATTTT
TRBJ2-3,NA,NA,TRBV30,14,CAWSRIGSTDTQYF,TGTGCCTGGAGCAGGATTGGATCCACAGATACGCAGTATTTT
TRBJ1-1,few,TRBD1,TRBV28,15,CASSSTGTVNTEAFF,TGTGCCAGCAGTTCCACCGGGACAGTGAACACTGAAGCTTTCTTT
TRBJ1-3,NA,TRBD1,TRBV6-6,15,CASSYTGVGGNTIYF,TGTGCCAGCAGTTACACAGGGGTGGGTGGAAACACCATATATTTT
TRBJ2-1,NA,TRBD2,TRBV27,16,CASSIPGTSSYNEQFF,TGTGCCAGCAGTATCCCCGGGACTAGCTCCTACAATGAGCAGTTCTTC
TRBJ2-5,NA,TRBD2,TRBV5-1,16,CASSSGSGRIGETQYF,TGCGCCAGCAGCTCGGGAAGCGGGAGGATCGGAGAGACCCAGTACTTC
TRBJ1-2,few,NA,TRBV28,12,CASTVGNYGYTF,TGTGCCAGTACCGTCGGTAACTATGGCTACACCTTC
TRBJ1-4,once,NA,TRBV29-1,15,CSVESPRQGGEKLFF,TGCAGCGTTGAAAGCCCCCGGCAGGGTGGGGAAAAACTGTTTTTT
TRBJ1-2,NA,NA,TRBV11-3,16,CASIRLDSRANYGYTF,TGTGCCAGCATCCGTTTAGACAGTCGAGCTAACTATGGCTACACCTTC
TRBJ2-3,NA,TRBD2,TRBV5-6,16,CASSPGLAGLLDTQYF,TGTGCCAGCAGCCCCGGACTAGCGGGGCTCTTGGATACGCAGTATTTT
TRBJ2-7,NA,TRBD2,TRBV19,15,CASSILAGETYEQYF,TGTGCCAGTAGTATATTGGCGGGAGAAACCTACGAGCAGTACTTC
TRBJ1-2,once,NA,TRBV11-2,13,CASSPGEFYGYTF,TGTGCCAGCAGCCCCGGGGAGTTCTATGGCTACACCTTC
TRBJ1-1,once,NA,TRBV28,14,CASMSQEMNTEAFF,TGTGCCAGCATGTCACAGGAAATGAACACTGAAGCTTTCTTT
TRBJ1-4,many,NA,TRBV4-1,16,CASSQSGDGRREKLFF,TGCGCCAGCAGCCAATCCGGGGACGGGAGAAGGGAAAAACTGTTTTTT
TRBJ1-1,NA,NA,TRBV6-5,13,CASSTGGGYEAFF,TGTGCCAGCTCCACCGGGGGGGGTTATGAAGCTTTCTTT
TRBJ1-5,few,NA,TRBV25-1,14,CASSEYSLNQPQHF,TGTGCCAGCAGTGAATACAGTCTCAATCAGCCCCAGCATTTT
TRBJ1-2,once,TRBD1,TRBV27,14,CASSFRDRIGGYTF,TGTGCCAGCAGTTTTCGGGACAGGATAGGTGGCTACACCTTC
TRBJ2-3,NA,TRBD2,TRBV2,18,CASIGVVFAGDLSDTQYF,TGTGCCAGCATCGGGGTGGTTTTTGCGGGAGACTTATCGGATACGCAGTATTTT
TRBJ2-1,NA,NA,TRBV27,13,CASSQATQREQFF,TGTGCCAGCAGTCAGGCGACCCAAAGAGAGCAGTTCTTC
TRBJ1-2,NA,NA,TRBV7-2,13,CASSLETRFGYTF,TGTGCCAGCAGTCTAGAGACCCGCTTTGGCTACACCTTC
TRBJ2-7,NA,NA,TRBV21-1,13,CASMGQGGNEQYF,TGTGCCAGCATGGGGCAGGGTGGGAACGAGCAGTACTTC